The sample holds many counts of the clone carrying this T cell receptor (beta chain). Its antigen is undetermined. This specimen comes from a study of CD8 T cells in ankylosing spondylitis. Regarding the study as a whole: Disease-linked clones displayed a CD8+ phenotype and appeared relatively rarely in peripheral blood.

CDR3 size: 15 residues. Libraries for TCR beta were made by quantitative 5'-RACE with molecular barcodes. TCRdb processed the 5' RACE reads anew with MiXCR; each CDR3 protein has one entry. The sample yields some 25,000 distinct CDR3 sequences, about 2.6% seen once. This TCR was recovered from a female donor with ankylosing spondylitis or in good health (not recorded which). The sample consisted of blood, either unsorted or a sorted T cell fraction (not recorded which). The V and J genes are TRBV21-1 and TRBJ1-2; the table's D call of TRBD1 was not tested on the DNA. TRBV21-1 is tagged as a pseudogene. The CDR3 DNA reads as TGTGCCAGCAGCGAAGTGGACAGGGGCTACTATGGCTACACCTTC. This encodes CASSEVDRGYYGYTF.